This T cell receptor beta chain was retrieved from a study of long-term antiretroviral therapy in people with HIV. No donor had fewer than one pre-ART PBMC sample or fewer than two post-ART PBMC samples. Investigators performed immunoSEQ version v3.0 at survey level. Sequencing efforts were directed toward roughly 40,000-55,000 T-cell genomes per sample. Here immunoSEQ multiplex PCR was the method, and the copy in TCRdb shows in-frame clones only, minus some. The sample carries about 21,000 clones, more than 70% recorded once. This CDR3 spans 11 amino acids. The germline V gene encodes CDR1 LNHNV and CDR2 YYDKDF (reference sequence). V was shortened by 3 bases and J by 8 bases, with 7 bases between the two germline ends.

Specimen: unsorted PBMCs, collected at the start of antiretroviral therapy. The TCR originated in a man between 45 and 60 years old with HIV. V gene TRBV15 combines with J gene TRBJ1-1, with D possibly being TRBD1 (5 bases). CDR3 in amino acids: CATSREGEAFF. CDR3 bases: TGTGCCACCAGCAGGGAGGGGGAAGCTTTCTTT.